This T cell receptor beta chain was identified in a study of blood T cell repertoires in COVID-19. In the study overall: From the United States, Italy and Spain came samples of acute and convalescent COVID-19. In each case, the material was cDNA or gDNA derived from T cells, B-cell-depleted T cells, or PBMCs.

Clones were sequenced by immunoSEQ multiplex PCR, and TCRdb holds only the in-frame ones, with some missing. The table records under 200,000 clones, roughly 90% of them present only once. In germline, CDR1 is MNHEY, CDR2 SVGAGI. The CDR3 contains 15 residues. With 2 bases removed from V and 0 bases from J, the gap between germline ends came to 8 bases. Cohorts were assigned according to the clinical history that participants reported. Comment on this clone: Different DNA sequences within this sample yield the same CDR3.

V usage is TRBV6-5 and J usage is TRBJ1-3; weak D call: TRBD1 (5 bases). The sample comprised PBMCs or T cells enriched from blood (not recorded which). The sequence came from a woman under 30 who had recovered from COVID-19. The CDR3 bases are TGTGCCAGCAGTTACAGCAGGGTCTCTGGAAACACCATATATTTT. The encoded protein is CASSYSRVSGNTIYF.